Shown below are 20 T cell receptor beta chains from a single sample sequenced in a study of CD8 T cells in ankylosing spondylitis. The study, taken as a whole, reports: For ankylosing spondylitis blood, a TCR beta motif of seven to nine highly homologous variants appeared characteristic.

Antigens of these TCRs are unknown. TCRdb fed the 5' RACE reads into MiXCR, producing one record per CDR3 protein. This sample yields roughly 700,000 distinct CDR3 sequences, of which 15% to 20% are seen a single time; roughly a fifth belongs to the top ten. Specimen: blood, either unsorted or a sorted T cell fraction (not recorded which). Every receptor here comes from a male donor with ankylosing spondylitis.

J is TRBJ2-7 and V is TRBV20-1; unclear D gene. Germline-derived CDR1 and CDR2 are DFQATT and SNEGSKA (reference sequence). This CDR3 comprises 12 residues. The V end was cut by 3 bases, the J end by 2 bases, with 8 bases between. The CDR3 region is CSASYQAYEQYF. In DNA, the CDR3 is TGCAGTGCTAGTTACCAAGCCTACGAGCAGTACTTC.

This rearrangement joins TRBV2 to TRBJ2-2, with 11 positions matching TRBD2. CDR3 size: 15 residues. Unmatched junction bases numbered 6, after V lost 7 bases and J lost 5 bases. Germline-derived CDR1 and CDR2 are SNHLY and FYNNEI. The CDR3 spells CASNSGGARTGELFF. In DNA, the CDR3 is TGTGCCAGCAATAGCGGGGGGGCCCGGACCGGGGAGCTGTTTTTT.

This clonotype was seen only a few times. The chain employs TRBV19 and TRBJ1-1; 9 nucleotides align to TRBD1. This CDR3 has 15 residues. CDR1 and CDR2 from the germline V gene are LNHDA and SQIVND (reference sequence). Trimming cost V 3 bases and J 3 bases; bases outside gene matches: 5. The chain's CDR3 is CASSIWGTGHTEAFF. Here the CDR3 DNA reads TGTGCCAGTAGTATTTGGGGGACAGGGCACACTGAAGCTTTCTTT.

The chain has TRBV7-9 and TRBJ1-6, with 11 bases matching TRBD1. The CDR3 runs to 15 residues. The ends lost 4 bases at V and 9 bases at J; junction bases unmatched: 5. Germline CDR1 SEHNR, CDR2 FQNEAQ (reference sequence). The CDR3 DNA sequence: TGTGCCAGCAGCTCCCTGGGACAGGGGGGTTCACCCCTCCACTTT. It translates to CASSSLGQGGSPLHF. Full variable domain (outside the CDR3, taken from reference TRBV7-9 and TRBJ1-6): DTGVSQNPRHKITKRGQNVTFRCDPISEHNRLYWYRQTLGQGPEFLTYFQNEAQLEKSRLLSDRFSAERPKGSFSTLEIQRTEQGDSAMYLCASSSLGQGGSPLHFGNGTRLTVT.

The V gene is TRBV7-2, the J gene TRBJ2-5; the D gene could be TRBD1 or TRBD2 (6 bases each). Trimming stripped 5 bases from V and 2 bases from J, with 21 bases between. There are 17 residues in the CDR3. Germline CDR1 reads SGHTA; CDR2 reads FQGNSA. Here the CDR3 reads CASSPGVTGEGQETQYF. DNA for the CDR3: TGTGCCAGCAGCCCAGGGGTAACGGGAGAGGGTCAAGAGACCCAGTACTTC.

This clonotype showed up many times. This chain joins TRBV29-1 and TRBJ2-7, with D perhaps matching TRBD2 (5 bases). CDR3 length equals 13 residues. V shed 5 bases and J shed 5 bases, with 16 bases lying between them. Germline CDR1 reads SQVTM; CDR2 reads ANQGSEA. The CDR3 bases are TGCAGCGTTAAAGCAGCGGATTTCGACGAGCAGTACTTC. As protein: CSVKAADFDEQYF.

The chain has TRBV7-6 and TRBJ2-3; D may be TRBD2 (5 bases). Looked up from germline, CDR1 is SGHVS and CDR2 is FNYEAQ. Trimming pared 7 bases from V and 8 bases from J, leaving 13 bases between. The CDR3 is made up of 12 amino acids. The CDR3 sequence: CASTQEAGTQYF. Here the CDR3 DNA reads TGTGCCAGCACCCAGGAGGCTGGTACGCAGTATTTT.

This clonotype turned up a few times. V gene TRBV20-1 combines with J gene TRBJ2-5; D may correspond to TRBD1 or TRBD2 (6 bases each). Deletions cut 5 bases from V and 0 bases from J, with 16 bases between. Germline V CDR1 and CDR2: DFQATT, SNEGSKA (reference sequence). The CDR3 is 15 residues long. CDR3 DNA sequence: TGCAGTGCTCTAGCGACAGGACCGTACCAAGAGACCCAGTACTTC. It specifies CSALATGPYQETQYF.

This clonotype was seen a few times. CDR3 nucleotide sequence: TGCGCCAGCAGCTCCGATAGGACATCCTACGAGCAGTACTTC. It encodes CASSSDRTSYEQYF. V is TRBV5-1 and J is TRBJ2-7; D is perhaps TRBD1 (5 bases). Germline assignment: CDR1 SGHRS and CDR2 YFSETQ. V dropped 3 bases and J dropped 1 base, with 11 bases sitting between them. The CDR3 is 14 amino acids.

Only a few counts were recorded for this clonotype. The chain joins TRBV12-3 or TRBV12-4 to TRBJ1-2; 12 bases are shared with TRBD1. The junction had 6 bases not matched to a gene; V was cut back by 0 bases and J by 7 bases. This CDR3 has 16 amino acids. The CDR3 DNA sequence: TGTGCCAGCAGTTTAGCTGGGACAGGGGGCTTCTTTGGCTACACCTTC. Translation: CASSLAGTGGFFGYTF.

The CDR3 DNA reads as TGTGCCAGCAGTCAGTCTCCGGCGGCCGTACAAGAGACCCAGTACTTC. This encodes CASSQSPAAVQETQYF. J is TRBJ2-5 and V is TRBV12-3 or TRBV12-4; D is unresolved. This CDR3 has 16 residues. With 5 bases removed from V and 2 bases from J, the gap between germline ends came to 18 bases.

This clonotype was picked up a small number of times. CDR3 amino acids: CASSLGGQGRYEQYF. The CDR3 nucleotides read TGTGCCAGCAGCTTGGGAGGGCAGGGGCGCTACGAGCAGTACTTC. The chain employs TRBV5-6 and TRBJ2-7, with D possibly TRBD1 on 6 matching bases. V shed 0 bases and J shed 3 bases, with 13 bases lying between them. Germline lookup yields CDR1 SGHDT and CDR2 YYEEEE. This CDR3 has 15 amino acids.

This clonotype was counted ten times or more. The rearrangement uses TRBV20-1 and TRBJ1-1, with 7 bases that match TRBD1. Looked up from germline, CDR1 is DFQATT and CDR2 is SNEGSKA (reference sequence). The CDR3 contains 15 residues. The V and J ends lost 5 bases and 12 bases, in that order; junction bases with no gene match: 21. CDR3 in amino acids: CSAQTPTGTVIGSFF. The CDR3 region has the DNA TGCAGTGCTCAAACCCCGACAGGGACGGTTATCGGCTCTTTCTTT.

The chain employs TRBV7-9 and TRBJ2-7; TRBD2 matches 7 bases. There are 16 residues in the CDR3. Germline V gives CDR1 SEHNR, CDR2 FQNEAQ (reference sequence). J gave up 0 bases and V 1 base, and 6 bases lay outside the gene matches. CDR3 sequence reads: CASSLEKRGSSYEQYF. DNA for the CDR3: TGTGCCAGCAGCTTAGAGAAGCGGGGTAGCTCCTACGAGCAGTACTTC.

The rearrangement joins TRBV20-1 to TRBJ2-7; D may be TRBD1 (6 bases). Trimming shortened V by 1 base and J by 2 bases, and 9 bases separated the two germline ends. Germline lookup yields CDR1 DFQATT and CDR2 SNEGSKA (reference sequence). The CDR3 is 13 residues long. The CDR3 region has the DNA TGCAGTGCTAGAGGGGACACCACCTACGAGCAGTACTTC. It encodes CSARGDTTYEQYF.

This clonotype has at least ten counts. This chain joins TRBV29-1 and TRBJ2-1; TRBD1 is a possible D gene (6 bases). In germline, CDR1 is SQVTM, CDR2 ANQGSEA. The CDR3 totals 14 residues. Trimming cost V 3 bases and J 4 bases, with 13 bases left between them. The CDR3 loop is CSVDTGTMYNEQFF. CDR3 nucleotide sequence: TGCAGCGTTGACACAGGGACAATGTACAATGAGCAGTTCTTC.

This clonotype was seen a handful of times. The CDR3 coding sequence is TGTGCCAGCAGTTTATCAGAGACAAACCTGACTTTC. Translated: CASSLSETNLTF. The chain links TRBV28 to TRBJ2-6; D not resolved. This CDR3 spans 12 amino acids. Trimming stripped 1 base from V and 15 bases from J, with 10 bases between. Germline V lookup: CDR1 MDHEN, CDR2 SYDVKM. Based on the CDR3 plus reference TRBV28 and TRBJ2-6, the full variable domain is DVKVTQSSRYLVKRTGEKVFLECVQDMDHENMFWYRQDPGLGLRLIYFSYDVKMKEKGDIPEGYSVSREKKERFSLILESASTNQTSMYLCASSLSETNLTFGAGSRLTVL.

The sample holds many counts of this clonotype. One end of the junction fails to match germline, which may point to a read error. The J gene is TRBJ2-7, the V gene TRBV10-3; 10 nucleotides align to TRBD2. The CDR3 has 14 amino acids. The germline CDR1 and CDR2 sequences are ENHRY and SYGVKD. DNA of the CDR3: TGTGCCATCAGTTCTAGCGGGGGCCCCGACGGGGCCGACTTC. It encodes CAISSSGGPDGADF.

The rearrangement uses TRBV5-1 and TRBJ1-2; D may be TRBD1 (5 bases). The germline gives CDR1 SGHRS, CDR2 YFSETQ. V lost 1 base to trimming and J lost 2 bases, with 9 bases between them. The CDR3 sequence is 14 residues long. CDR3 bases: TGCGCCAGCAGCTTGCGACAGCAAAACTATGGCTACACCTTC. Protein sequence: CASSLRQQNYGYTF. Full variable domain (outside the CDR3, taken from reference TRBV5-1 and TRBJ1-2): KAGVTQTPRYLIKTRGQQVTLSCSPISGHRSVSWYQQTPGQGLQFLFEYFSETQRNKGNFPGRFSGRQFSNSRSEMNVSTLELGDSALYLCASSLRQQNYGYTFGSGTRLTVV.

The V gene is TRBV20-1, the J gene TRBJ2-5; 8 bases are shared with TRBD2. This CDR3 has 14 amino acids. From germline, CDR1 is DFQATT and CDR2 SNEGSKA (reference sequence). Trimming took 0 bases from V and 5 from J; bases not matched to a gene: 5. Here the CDR3 DNA reads TGCAGTGCTAGAGATCGGGAGGGGCTGGAGACCCAGTACTTC. It yields the protein CSARDREGLETQYF.